These 29 T cell receptor beta chains came from one sample sequenced in a study of OX40 agonist ivuxolimab in advanced cancers. TCRdb's table, derived via immunoSEQ multiplex PCR, lists solely in-frame clones and lacks some. Of roughly 48,000 clones detected, around 83% appear once; the ten largest clones hold 2.6%. This specimen was CD4+ or CD8+ T cells sorted from blood, taken in a trial of the OX40 agonist ivuxolimab. These receptors were collected from an adult with an advanced solid tumor such as melanoma, head and neck, liver or kidney cancer.

Turning to this clone: The same CDR3 arises from other DNA sequences in this sample as well. The CDR3 sequence is CASSPGQDPYGYTF. CDR3 nucleotide sequence: TGTGCCAGCTCACCGGGACAGGACCCCTATGGCTACACCTTC. The chain is built from TRBV18 and TRBJ1-2; 8 nucleotides line up with TRBD1. The CDR3 runs to 14 residues. V lost 3 bases and J lost 4; bases outside the gene matches: 4. Germline CDR1 reads KGHSH; CDR2 reads LQKENI.

V is TRBV7-2 and J is TRBJ2-3; weak D call: TRBD2 (7 bases). This CDR3 has 17 amino acids. Germline loops: CDR1 SGHTA, CDR2 FQGNSA. V was trimmed by 1 base and J by 4 bases, leaving 18 bases between them. The CDR3 region is CASSLEGAGAPSDTQYF. The CDR3 DNA sequence: TGTGCCAGCAGCTTAGAGGGCGCGGGGGCGCCGTCAGATACGCAGTATTTT.

The CDR3 region has the DNA TGTGCCAGCAGCTTAGCCTCAGGGTCAGATACGCAGTATTTT. As protein: CASSLASGSDTQYF. The chain has TRBV7-2 and TRBJ2-3; weak D call: TRBD1 (5 bases). Germline CDR1 SGHTA, CDR2 FQGNSA. The CDR3 has 14 amino acids. The V and J ends lost 0 bases and 4 bases respectively, with 8 bases between them.

The chain recombines TRBV15 with TRBJ2-7; no clear D. This CDR3 is built from 12 residues. Trimming took 8 bases from V and 4 from J, leaving 12 bases between them. CDR1 and CDR2 from the germline V gene are LNHNV and YYDKDF (reference sequence). CDR3 DNA sequence: TGTGCCACCTCCCCCAACGGGTACGAGCAGTACTTC. This gives the protein CATSPNGYEQYF.

The chain recombines TRBV6-5 with TRBJ2-7, with D possibly TRBD2 on 6 matching bases. Trimming took off 5 bases at V and 2 bases at J, with 16 bases between the two ends. The CDR3 is made up of 15 amino acids. Germline-derived CDR1 and CDR2 are MNHEY and SVGAGI. The CDR3 here is CASSISGKATYEQYF. The CDR3 bases are TGTGCCAGCAGTATTAGCGGAAAGGCTACCTACGAGCAGTACTTC.

In nucleotides, the CDR3 is TGTGCCAGTAGTACATTCCAGGGGTCGCCGGGGGAGCTGTTTTTT. It specifies CASSTFQGSPGELFF. The chain joins TRBV19 to TRBJ2-2, with a possible D match to TRBD1 (6 bases). Germline assignment: CDR1 LNHDA and CDR2 SQIVND (reference sequence). This CDR3 has 15 amino acids. The V end was cut by 4 bases, the J end by 8 bases, with 17 bases between.

The CDR3 bases are TGTGCCAGCAGCGTAGAGGGGCAGGGATACACTGAAGCTTTCTTT. Protein sequence: CASSVEGQGYTEAFF. The gene calls are TRBV9 and TRBJ1-1; D might be TRBD1 (5 bases). Germline V gene sequence: CDR1 SGDLS, CDR2 YYNGEE. This CDR3 comprises 15 residues. V lost 0 bases, J lost 3 bases, and 12 bases lay in between. Full variable domain (rest looked up from reference TRBV9 and TRBJ1-1): DSGVTQTPKHLITATGQRVTLRCSPRSGDLSVYWYQQSLDQGLQFLIQYYNGEERAKGNILERFSAQQFPDLHSELNLSSLELGDSALYFCASSVEGQGYTEAFFGQGTRLTVV.

This clone has a handful of counts. The chain recombines TRBV19 with TRBJ1-6, with D perhaps matching TRBD1 (6 bases). V lost 2 bases and J lost 17, with 13 bases in between. The CDR3 has 12 amino acids. Germline assignment: CDR1 LNHDA and CDR2 SQIVND (reference sequence). The CDR3 bases are TGTGCCAGTAGTATAAGCGGGGGCTCTTTCCACTTT. This codes for CASSISGGSFHF.

This chain uses TRBV6-6 with TRBJ1-4; D unresolved. V lost 2 bases and J lost 0, with 10 bases in between. The germline gives CDR1 MNHNY, CDR2 SVGAGI (reference sequence). This CDR3 has 16 amino acids. The CDR3 DNA is TGTGCCAGCAGTTACCGGGCAGTGACAACTAATGAAAAACTGTTTTTT. It specifies CASSYRAVTTNEKLFF.

The rearrangement uses TRBV19 and TRBJ1-2; 12 nucleotides align to TRBD1. The germline V gene has CDR1 LNHDA and CDR2 SQIVND (reference sequence). The CDR3 is made up of 16 amino acids. J gave up 6 bases and V 5 bases, and 10 bases lay outside the gene matches. In DNA, the CDR3 is TGTGCCAGTAGTGTGGATTCCGGGACAGGGGGCGATGGCTACACCTTC. Residues: CASSVDSGTGGDGYTF.

V and J are TRBV6-6 and TRBJ2-1; a weak D match, TRBD1 (6 bases). There are 14 residues in the CDR3. Germline assignment: CDR1 MNHNY and CDR2 SVGAGI (reference sequence). Between the trimmed V and J ends, which lost 7 bases and 6 bases, there was a span of 16 bases. The CDR3 sequence: CASTETGTRNEQFF. For the CDR3, the DNA is TGTGCCAGCACCGAGACAGGAACCCGCAATGAGCAGTTCTTC.

This clone was counted only a few times. The chain employs TRBV7-9 and TRBJ1-2; unclear D gene. V was cut by 1 base and J by 7 bases, with 10 bases left in between. This CDR3 region has 13 residues. Per germline, CDR1 SEHNR and CDR2 FQNEAQ (reference sequence). CDR3 nucleotide sequence: TGTGCCAGCAGCTTAGGGCAAGGCGCTGGCTACACCTTC. The encoded protein is CASSLGQGAGYTF.

The chain combines TRBV14 with TRBJ2-1; 12 positions match TRBD2. The germline gives CDR1 SGHDN, CDR2 FVKESK. The length of the CDR3 is 17 residues. The ends lost 6 bases at V and 8 bases at J; junction bases unmatched: 14. The CDR3 coding sequence is TGTGCCAGCAGTCAAAATCTCCTAGCGGGGGGGATGGATGAGCAGTTCTTC. This sequence encodes CASSQNLLAGGMDEQFF.

The chain is built from TRBV6-6 and TRBJ2-7; D is perhaps TRBD1 (7 bases). The CDR3 is made up of 14 amino acids. Germline CDR1 and CDR2: MNHNY and SVGAGI (reference sequence). Trimming stripped 0 bases from V and 2 bases from J, with 8 bases between. As DNA, the CDR3 is TGTGCCAGCAGTTACTCCAGGGGGGCCTACGAGCAGTACTTC. It is translated as CASSYSRGAYEQYF.

This clone has just a few counts. The V and J genes are TRBV25-1 and TRBJ1-6; the D gene is possibly TRBD1 (6 bases). V lost 6 bases and J lost 7, with 16 bases in between. CDR3 length equals 15 residues. The germline gives CDR1 MGHDK, CDR2 SYGVNS. The CDR3 nucleotides are TGTGCCAGCAGCTCCTCGACAGGCGTCAATTCACCCCTCCACTTT. It yields the protein CASSSSTGVNSPLHF.

The chain links TRBV7-2 to TRBJ2-7; no firm D call. In germline, CDR1 is SGHTA, CDR2 FQGNSA. Trimming removed 3 bases from V and 3 bases from J, with 9 bases in between. The length of the CDR3 is 13 residues. The CDR3 is CASSFLPFYEQYF. Here the CDR3 DNA reads TGTGCCAGCAGCTTCCTTCCTTTCTACGAGCAGTACTTC.

This clone showed up just a few times. CDR3 coding DNA: TGCGCCAGCAGCTTACAGGGGCTAGGCTACACCTTC. It specifies CASSLQGLGYTF. J is TRBJ1-2 and V is TRBV5-1, with 7 positions matching TRBD1. The CDR3 length is 12 residues. V shed 2 bases, J shed 8 bases, and the junction held 3 bases outside the gene matches. Per the germline V gene, CDR1 is SGHRS and CDR2 is YFSETQ.

The chain recombines TRBV27 with TRBJ1-1; 8 bases fit TRBD1. Unmatched junction bases numbered 8, after V lost 6 bases and J lost 2 bases. The CDR3 is 15 residues long. Germline lookup yields CDR1 MNHEY and CDR2 SMNVEV (reference sequence). The CDR3 DNA reads TGTGCCAGCAGGACTACCGGACAGGGAAACACTGAAGCTTTCTTT. Translated, it gives CASRTTGQGNTEAFF.

On this clone: At the DNA level, this CDR3 is encoded by other sequences in the same sample as well. The J gene is TRBJ2-7, the V gene TRBV4-1; D may be TRBD1 or TRBD2 (6 bases each). Germline CDR1 reads MGHRA; CDR2 reads YSYEKL. V shed 0 bases and J shed 4 bases, with 16 bases lying between them. This CDR3 region has 16 residues. The DNA for the CDR3 is TGCGCCAGCAGCCAAGACTCAAACGGGGGCTGGTACGAGCAGTACTTC. It specifies CASSQDSNGGWYEQYF.

This chain connects TRBV7-9 to TRBJ2-2; TRBD1 matches 7 bases. After removal of 5 bases from V and 6 bases from J, the junction contained 12 bases not matched to a gene. Germline V gives CDR1 SEHNR, CDR2 FQNEAQ (reference sequence). CDR3 length equals 16 residues. The CDR3 here is CASSRDRALVSGELFF. The CDR3 nucleotides are TGTGCCAGCAGCCGCGACAGGGCCCTAGTATCCGGGGAGCTGTTTTTT.

V and J are TRBV6-6 and TRBJ1-1; unclear D gene. Germline V gene sequence: CDR1 MNHNY, CDR2 SVGAGI (reference sequence). The CDR3 sequence is 14 residues long. Trimming left V 2 bases short and J 6 bases short, with 13 bases between. CDR3 amino acids: CASSYGVLDAEAFF. As DNA, the CDR3 is TGTGCCAGCAGTTACGGCGTCCTCGACGCTGAAGCTTTCTTT.

The sample holds one count of this clone. The V call is TRBV15, the J call TRBJ1-5; D gene unclear. The ends were cut back, 0 bases at V and 5 bases at J, with 5 bases in the middle. Per germline, CDR1 LNHNV and CDR2 YYDKDF (reference sequence). This CDR3 spans 13 amino acids. The CDR3 region is CATSRDTYQPQHF. In DNA, the CDR3 is TGTGCCACCAGCAGAGACACTTATCAGCCCCAGCATTTT.

J is TRBJ1-4 and V is TRBV19; no clear D gene. V lost 9 bases, J lost 4 bases, and 12 bases lay in between. The germline V gene encodes CDR1 LNHDA and CDR2 SQIVND (reference sequence). This CDR3 comprises 13 residues. The CDR3 is CARILSVNEKLFF. The CDR3 DNA follows: TGTGCCAGGATTTTATCGGTTAATGAAAAACTGTTTTTT. Drawing the rest from reference TRBV19 and TRBJ1-4, the complete variable domain is DGGITQSPKYLFRKEGQNVTLSCEQNLNHDAMYWYRQDPGQGLRLIYYSQIVNDFQKGDIAEGYSVSREKKESFPLTVTSAQKNPTAFYLCARILSVNEKLFFGSGTQLSVL.

The chain employs TRBV5-6 and TRBJ2-7; 7 bases map to TRBD1. CDR1 is SGHDT and CDR2 is YYEEEE in the germline V gene. The CDR3 has 15 residues. The ends lost 4 bases at V and 0 bases at J; junction bases unmatched: 7. Written as DNA, the CDR3 is TGTGCCAGCAGCGAATACAGGGGATCCTCCTACGAGCAGTACTTC. Its protein is CASSEYRGSSYEQYF.

The DNA of the CDR3 is TGCAGCGTAACTCAGGGTGTCGGAGATACGCAGTATTTT. It encodes CSVTQGVGDTQYF. J is TRBJ2-3 and V is TRBV29-1, with D possibly matching TRBD1 (5 bases). Germline V CDR1 and CDR2: SQVTM, ANQGSEA. The CDR3 is 13 residues long. The V end was cut by 6 bases, the J end by 5 bases, with 15 bases between.

V is TRBV15 and J is TRBJ2-4, with D perhaps TRBD1 or TRBD2 (7 bases each). CDR1 and CDR2 (germline): LNHNV, YYDKDF (reference sequence). The CDR3 sequence is 18 residues long. V lost 1 base to trimming and J lost 6 bases, with 22 bases between them. CDR3 sequence reads: CATSRAPPPDREGNIQYF. CDR3 bases: TGTGCCACCAGCAGAGCTCCACCCCCCGACAGGGAGGGAAACATTCAGTACTTC.

The chain links TRBV30 to TRBJ2-2, with a weak D call TRBD1 (6 bases). Germline CDR1 GTSNPN, CDR2 SVGIG (reference sequence). The CDR3 totals 14 residues. Trimming left V 3 bases short and J 4 bases short, with 12 bases between. In DNA form, the CDR3 reads TGTGCCTGGAGCTTCATGGGGGCCACCGGGGAGCTGTTTTTT. Amino acid sequence: CAWSFMGATGELFF.

The rearrangement uses TRBV18 and TRBJ1-3, with D unresolved. The germline CDR1 and CDR2 sequences are KGHSH and LQKENI. Deletions cut 0 bases from V and 1 base from J, with 7 bases between. The CDR3 is made up of 15 amino acids. The DNA of the CDR3 is TGTGCCAGCTCACCACCCAGCGTGTCTGGAAACACCATATATTTT. It yields the protein CASSPPSVSGNTIYF.

This rearrangement joins TRBV29-1 to TRBJ1-1, with D possibly TRBD1 on 5 matching bases. Per the germline V gene, CDR1 is SQVTM and CDR2 is ANQGSEA. The CDR3 is 13 amino acids. The V and J ends lost 7 bases and 1 base respectively, with 13 bases between them. The CDR3 region is CSAQQESNTEAFF. CDR3 bases: TGCAGCGCCCAACAGGAGTCGAACACTGAAGCTTTCTTT.